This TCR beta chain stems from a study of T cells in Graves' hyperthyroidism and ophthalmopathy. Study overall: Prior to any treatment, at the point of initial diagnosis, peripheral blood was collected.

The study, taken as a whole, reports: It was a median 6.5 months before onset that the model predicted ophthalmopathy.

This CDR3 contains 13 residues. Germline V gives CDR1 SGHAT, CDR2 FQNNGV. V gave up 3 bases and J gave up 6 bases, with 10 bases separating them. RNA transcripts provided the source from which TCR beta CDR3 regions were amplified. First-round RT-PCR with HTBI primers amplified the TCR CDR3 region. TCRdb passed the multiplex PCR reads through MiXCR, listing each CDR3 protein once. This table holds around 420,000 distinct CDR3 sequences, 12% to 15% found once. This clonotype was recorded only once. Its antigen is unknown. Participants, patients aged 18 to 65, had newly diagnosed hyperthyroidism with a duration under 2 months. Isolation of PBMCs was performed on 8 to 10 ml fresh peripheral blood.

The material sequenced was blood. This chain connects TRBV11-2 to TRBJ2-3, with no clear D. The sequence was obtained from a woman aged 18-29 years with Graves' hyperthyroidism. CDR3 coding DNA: TGTGCCAGCAGCTTCAACGCTAGGGATACGCAGTATTTT. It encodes CASSFNARDTQYF.